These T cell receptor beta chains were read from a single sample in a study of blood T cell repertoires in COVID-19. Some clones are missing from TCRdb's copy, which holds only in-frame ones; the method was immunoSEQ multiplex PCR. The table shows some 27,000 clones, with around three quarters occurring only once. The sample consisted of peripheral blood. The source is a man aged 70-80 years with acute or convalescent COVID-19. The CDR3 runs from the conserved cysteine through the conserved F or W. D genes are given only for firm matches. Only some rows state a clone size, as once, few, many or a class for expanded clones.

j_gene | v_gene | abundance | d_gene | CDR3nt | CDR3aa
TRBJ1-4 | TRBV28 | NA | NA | TGTGCCAGCAGTTTCGGGGGGCTCACTAATGAAAAACTGTTTTTT | CASSFGGLTNEKLFF
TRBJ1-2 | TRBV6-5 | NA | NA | TGTGCCAGCAGGTTTTCCCAGGGCCATGGCTACACCTTC | CASRFSQGHGYTF
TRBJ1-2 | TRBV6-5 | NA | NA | TGTGCCAGCAGTCAGACACCGGCCCGCCGTTATGGCTACACCTTC | CASSQTPARRYGYTF
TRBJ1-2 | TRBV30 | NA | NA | TGTGCCTGTTCCGGGACACTGGATGGCTACACCTTC | CACSGTLDGYTF
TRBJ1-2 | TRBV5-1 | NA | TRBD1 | TGCGCCAGCACCTCGACAGGGTCTCAGGGAGCTAACTATGGCTACACCTTC | CASTSTGSQGANYGYTF
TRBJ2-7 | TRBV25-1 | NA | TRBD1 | TGTGCCAGCAGGGCCGGGACAGGGCTCTACGAGCAGTACTTC | CASRAGTGLYEQYF
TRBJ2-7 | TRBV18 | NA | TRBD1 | TGTGCCAGCTCCATATCCGGGACAGGGGGCTACGAGCAGTACTTC | CASSISGTGGYEQYF
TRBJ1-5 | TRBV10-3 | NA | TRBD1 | TGTGCCATCAGAGGGGACAGTAATCAGCCCCAGCATTTT | CAIRGDSNQPQHF
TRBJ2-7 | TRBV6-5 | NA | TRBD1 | TGTGCCAGCTCACGCGGGACAGGATCCTACGAGCAGTACTTC | CASSRGTGSYEQYF
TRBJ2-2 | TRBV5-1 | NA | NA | TGCGCCAGCAGCTTGGAACGGGAGAACACCGGGGAGCTGTTTTTT | CASSLERENTGELFF
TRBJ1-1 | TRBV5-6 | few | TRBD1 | TGTGCCAGCAGCTCCTACAGGGGGTACACTGAAGCTTTCTTT | CASSSYRGYTEAFF
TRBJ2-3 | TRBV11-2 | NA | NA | TGTGCCAGCAGCTTAGATCTTGGACTACGCACAGATACGCAGTATTTT | CASSLDLGLRTDTQYF
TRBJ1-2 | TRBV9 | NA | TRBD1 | TGTGCCAGCAGCCCCCGGGACAGGGCTTTTGGGAACTATGGCTACACCTTC | CASSPRDRAFGNYGYTF
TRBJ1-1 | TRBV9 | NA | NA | TGTGCCAGCAGCGTTACGCAGGGAGGGAACACTGAAGCTTTCTTT | CASSVTQGGNTEAFF
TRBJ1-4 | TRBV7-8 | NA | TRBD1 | TGTGCCAGCAGCCAAACAGGGGCAACTAATGAAAAACTGTTTTTT | CASSQTGATNEKLFF
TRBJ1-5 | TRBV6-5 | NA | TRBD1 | TGTGCCAGCAGAGACAGGGAGACCCAGCCCCAGCATTTT | CASRDRETQPQHF
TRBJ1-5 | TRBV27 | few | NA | TGTGCCAACCGAGGTGGTTCCGGCCAGCCCCAGCATTTT | CANRGGSGQPQHF
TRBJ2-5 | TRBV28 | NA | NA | TGTGCCAGCAGTCCCCCTAGGGGCAGGGGTGAGACCCAGTACTTC | CASSPPRGRGETQYF
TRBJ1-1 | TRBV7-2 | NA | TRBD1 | TGTGCCAGCAGCCCCGCGGACAGGGGGGAAAACACTGAAGCTTTCTTT | CASSPADRGENTEAFF
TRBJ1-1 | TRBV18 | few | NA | TGTGCCAGCTCACCCGGGACACCCTCTGAAGCTTTCTTT | CASSPGTPSEAFF
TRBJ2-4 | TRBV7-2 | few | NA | TGTGCCAGCAGCTTGAGCGCGACCACCAAAAACATTCAGTACTTC | CASSLSATTKNIQYF
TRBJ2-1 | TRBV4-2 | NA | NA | TGTGCCAGCAGCCACACTTTTCAGGCCAATGAGCAGTTCTTC | CASSHTFQANEQFF
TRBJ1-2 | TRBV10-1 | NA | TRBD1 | TGCGCCAGCAGTGTTAGCCCAGGGGGTGGCTACACCTTC | CASSVSPGGGYTF
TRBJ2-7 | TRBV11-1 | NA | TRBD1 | TGTGCCAGCAGCTTAGCAACGGGACAGGGCTACGAGCAGTACTTC | CASSLATGQGYEQYF
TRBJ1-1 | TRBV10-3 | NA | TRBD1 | TGTGCCATCAACTCGGGACAGAGCAACACTGAAGCTTTCTTT | CAINSGQSNTEAFF
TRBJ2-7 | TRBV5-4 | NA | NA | TGTGCCAGCAGCTTAAGGGGGGGCGGTCGTGAAATCTCCTACGAGCAGTACTTC | CASSLRGGGREISYEQYF
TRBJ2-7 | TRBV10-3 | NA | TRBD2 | TGTGCCATCCGGGTAGCGGGGGGGAACGAGCAGTACTTC | CAIRVAGGNEQYF
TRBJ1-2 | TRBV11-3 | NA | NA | TGTGCCAGCAGGATGAGGGGCGGGATATATGGCTACACCTTC | CASRMRGGIYGYTF
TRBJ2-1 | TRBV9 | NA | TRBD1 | TGTGCCAGCAGCGTGGACAGGGCCGACAATGAGCAGTTCTTC | CASSVDRADNEQFF
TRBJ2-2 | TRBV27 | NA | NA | TGTGCCAGCAGTCCCTGGGGGGAGAACACCGGGGAGCTGTTTTTT | CASSPWGENTGELFF
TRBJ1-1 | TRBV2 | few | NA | TGTGCCAGCAGTGAAGCCGGGGGGCTCACTGAAGCTTTCTTT | CASSEAGGLTEAFF
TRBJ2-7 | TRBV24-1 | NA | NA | TGTGCCACCAGTGATTTGCAGGCGTGGGAGACTTTTTACGAGCAGTACTTC | CATSDLQAWETFYEQYF
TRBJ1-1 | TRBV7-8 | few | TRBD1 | TGTGCCAGCAGCCTCCGACAGGGAAGATCGGGCACTGAAGCTTTCTTT | CASSLRQGRSGTEAFF
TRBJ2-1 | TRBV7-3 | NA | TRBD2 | TGTGCCAGCAGCTCAACTAGCGGAACCTCCTACAATGAGCAGTTCTTC | CASSSTSGTSYNEQFF
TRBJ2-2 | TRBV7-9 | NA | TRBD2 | TGTGCCAGCCGGGCTAGCGGGAAAACCGGGGAGCTGTTTTTT | CASRASGKTGELFF
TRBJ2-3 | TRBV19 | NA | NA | TGTGCCAGTAGAGAGAGGGGGGGCCGGGATACGCAGTATTTT | CASRERGGRDTQYF
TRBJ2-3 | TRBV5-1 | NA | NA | TGCGCCAGCAGCCGGTACGGCACAGATACGCAGTATTTT | CASSRYGTDTQYF
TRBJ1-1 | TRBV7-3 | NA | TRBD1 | TGTGCCAGCAGCTCGACAGGGGGCAACACTGAAGCTTTCTTT | CASSSTGGNTEAFF
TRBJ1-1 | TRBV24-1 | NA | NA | TGTGCCACCAGTAGGTCGGGAGCTGAAGCTTTCTTT | CATSRSGAEAFF
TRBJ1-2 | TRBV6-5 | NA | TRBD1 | TGTGCCAGCGGACCGACAGGGGGACATGGCTACACCTTC | CASGPTGGHGYTF
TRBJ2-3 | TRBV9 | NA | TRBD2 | TGTGCCAGCAGCGTCATCGGGACTAGCGGGAGTCGTGTCGGCACAGATACGCAGTATTTT | CASSVIGTSGSRVGTDTQYF
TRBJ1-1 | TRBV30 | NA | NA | TGTGCCGGCATCCGCACTGAAGCTTTCTTT | CAGIRTEAFF
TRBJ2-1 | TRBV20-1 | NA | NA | TGCAGTGCTTTTAACGGGGAGCAGTTCTTC | CSAFNGEQFF
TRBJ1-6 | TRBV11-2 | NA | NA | TGTGCCAGCAGCATACAGAGCTCCTATAATTCACCCCTCCACTTT | CASSIQSSYNSPLHF
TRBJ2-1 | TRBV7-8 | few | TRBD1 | TGTGCCAGCAGCTCCCGGGACAGCCACTACAATGAGCAGTTCTTC | CASSSRDSHYNEQFF
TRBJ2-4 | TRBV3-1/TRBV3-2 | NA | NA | TGTGCCAGCAGCCCGAAGGCTTATAAAGTCAAAGAGGGCATTCAGTACTTC | CASSPKAYKVKEGIQYF